This T cell receptor beta chain was sequenced in a study of regulatory T cells in long-lasting Graves disease. The table lists this clonotype with many counts. Stated time point: newly diagnosed GD, antithyroid drugs for less than 3 months. RNA from PBMCs was the source of the TCR library. There are 14 residues in the CDR3. CDR1 and CDR2 from the germline V gene are MNHEY and SMNVEV (reference sequence). Trimming removed 2 bases at V and 4 bases at J, with 11 bases between. For TCR beta, libraries came from iRepertoire HTBI primers and Arm-PCR of CDR3 regions. Via MiXCR, TCRdb re-called the multiplex PCR reads, giving one row per CDR3 protein. Of hundreds of thousands of distinct CDR3 sequences in the sample, about 15% were seen once. The same sample was also studied in work on T cells in Graves' hyperthyroidism and ophthalmopathy.

The chain links TRBV27 to TRBJ1-1; D may be TRBD1 (5 bases). The sample was peripheral blood mononuclear cells (PBMCs), taken at new diagnosis, from a patient treated with antithyroid drugs. The receptor comes from a woman aged 25 to 45 with Graves disease. This CDR3 is CASSLVGGGTEAFF. CDR3 DNA sequence: TGTGCCAGCAGTTTAGTCGGGGGTGGCACTGAAGCTTTCTTT.